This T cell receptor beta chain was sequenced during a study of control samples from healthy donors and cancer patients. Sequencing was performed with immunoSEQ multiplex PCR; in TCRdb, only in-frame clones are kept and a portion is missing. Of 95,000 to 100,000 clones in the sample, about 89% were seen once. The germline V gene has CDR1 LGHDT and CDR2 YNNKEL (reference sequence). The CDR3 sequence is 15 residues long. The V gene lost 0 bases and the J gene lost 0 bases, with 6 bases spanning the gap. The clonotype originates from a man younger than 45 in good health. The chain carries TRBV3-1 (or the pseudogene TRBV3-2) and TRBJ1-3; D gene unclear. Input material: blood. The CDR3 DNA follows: TGTGCCAGCAGCCAAGATCTGGCCTCTGGAAACACCATATATTTT. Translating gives CASSQDLASGNTIYF.